Described below is a single T cell receptor beta chain sequence and its context. Its specificity is not known. CDR1 DFQATT and CDR2 SNEGSKA come from the germline V gene (reference sequence). The CDR3 covers 14 residues. Trimming at V came to 5 bases and at J to 0 bases, leaving 5 bases not matched to a gene. This sample was included in a study of CD8 T cells in Susac syndrome. General study points: The number of individuals included in the study's TCR sequencing and HLA analysis was acknowledged as relatively small.

The authors sequenced TCR beta from blood CD8+ and CD4+ T cells. Through negative isolation, CD4+ and CD8+ T cells were obtained, while TEMRA cells were enriched using FACS. A quantity of roughly 0.5 to 1 ug RNA underwent reverse transcription using random hexamers. By means of immunoSEQ multiplex PCR, TCR beta CDR3 spanning 54 Vbeta and 13 Jbeta underwent amplification. Using its own MiXCR run on the immunoSEQ multiplex PCR reads, TCRdb lists one record per CDR3 protein. Among 150,000 to 200,000 distinct CDR3 sequences listed, roughly 92% were seen once. Sequenced: CD4+ T cells from PBMCs. The chain couples TRBV20-1 to TRBJ2-3, with TRBD1 identical over 7 bases. This TCR was sampled from a human donor with multiple sclerosis. CDR3 in amino acids: CSARRGPSTDTQYF. DNA for the CDR3: TGCAGTGCTCGTAGGGGGCCCAGCACAGATACGCAGTATTTT.